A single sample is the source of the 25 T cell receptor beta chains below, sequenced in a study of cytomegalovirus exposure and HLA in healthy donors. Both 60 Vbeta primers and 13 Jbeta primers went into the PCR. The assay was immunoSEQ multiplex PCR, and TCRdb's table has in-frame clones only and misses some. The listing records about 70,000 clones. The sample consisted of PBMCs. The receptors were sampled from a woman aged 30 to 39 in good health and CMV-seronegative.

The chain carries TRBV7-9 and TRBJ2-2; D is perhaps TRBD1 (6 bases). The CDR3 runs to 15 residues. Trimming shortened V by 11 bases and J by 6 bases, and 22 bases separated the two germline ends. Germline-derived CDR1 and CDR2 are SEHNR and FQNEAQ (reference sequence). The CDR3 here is CAGWGPIHLPGELFF. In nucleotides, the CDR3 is TGTGCCGGCTGGGGGCCTATCCACCTCCCCGGGGAGCTGTTTTTT.

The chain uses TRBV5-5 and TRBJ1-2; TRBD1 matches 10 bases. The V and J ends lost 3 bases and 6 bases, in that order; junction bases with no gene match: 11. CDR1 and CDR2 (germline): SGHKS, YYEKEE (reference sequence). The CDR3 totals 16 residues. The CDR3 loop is CASSSYSGQGVDGYTF. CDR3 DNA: TGTGCCAGCAGCTCCTATTCTGGACAGGGGGTGGATGGCTACACCTTC.

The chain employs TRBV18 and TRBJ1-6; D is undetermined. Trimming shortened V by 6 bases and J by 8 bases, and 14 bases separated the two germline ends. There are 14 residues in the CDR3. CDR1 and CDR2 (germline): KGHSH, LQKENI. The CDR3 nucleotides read TGTGCCAGCTCGCAGGCCGCGAGGGATTCACCCCTCCACTTT. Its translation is CASSQAARDSPLHF. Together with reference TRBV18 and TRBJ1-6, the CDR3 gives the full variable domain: NAGVMQNPRHLVRRRGQEARLRCSPMKGHSHVYWYRQLPEEGLKFMVYLQKENIIDESGMPKERFSAEFPKEGPSILRIQQVVRGDSAAYFCASSQAARDSPLHFGNGTRLTVT.

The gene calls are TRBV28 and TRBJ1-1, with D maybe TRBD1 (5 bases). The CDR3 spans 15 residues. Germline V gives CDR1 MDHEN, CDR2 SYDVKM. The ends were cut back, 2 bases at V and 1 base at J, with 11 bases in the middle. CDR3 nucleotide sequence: TGTGCCAGCAGTTTAATGGACACGCCGAACACTGAAGCTTTCTTT. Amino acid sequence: CASSLMDTPNTEAFF. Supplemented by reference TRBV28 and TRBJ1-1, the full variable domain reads DVKVTQSSRYLVKRTGEKVFLECVQDMDHENMFWYRQDPGLGLRLIYFSYDVKMKEKGDIPEGYSVSREKKERFSLILESASTNQTSMYLCASSLMDTPNTEAFFGQGTRLTVV.

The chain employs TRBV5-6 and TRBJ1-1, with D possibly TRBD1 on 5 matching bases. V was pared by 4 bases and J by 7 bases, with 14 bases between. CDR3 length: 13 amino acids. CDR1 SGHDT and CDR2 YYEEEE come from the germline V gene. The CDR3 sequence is CASSHTKGIEAFF. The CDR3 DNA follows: TGTGCCAGCAGCCATACGAAGGGGATTGAAGCTTTCTTT.

CDR3 residues: CASSLPLVRTEAFF. CDR3 nucleotide sequence: TGTGCCAGCAGTTTACCGTTAGTGAGGACTGAAGCTTTCTTT. This sequence joins TRBV28 and TRBJ1-1, with D uncertain. Germline V gene lookup returns CDR1 MDHEN and CDR2 SYDVKM. Trimming took 2 bases from V and 5 from J, leaving 12 bases between them. The CDR3 extends over 14 amino acids.

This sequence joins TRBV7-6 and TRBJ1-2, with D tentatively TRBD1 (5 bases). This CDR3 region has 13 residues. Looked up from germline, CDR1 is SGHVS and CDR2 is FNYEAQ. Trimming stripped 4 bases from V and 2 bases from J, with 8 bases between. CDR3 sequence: CASSSSGNYGYTF. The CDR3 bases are TGTGCCAGCAGCTCATCAGGGAACTATGGCTACACCTTC.

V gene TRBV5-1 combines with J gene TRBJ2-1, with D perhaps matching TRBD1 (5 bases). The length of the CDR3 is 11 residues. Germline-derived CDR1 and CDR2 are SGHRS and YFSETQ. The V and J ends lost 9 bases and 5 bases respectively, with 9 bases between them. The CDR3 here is CAIKTDNEQFF. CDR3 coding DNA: TGCGCCATAAAGACAGACAATGAGCAGTTCTTC.

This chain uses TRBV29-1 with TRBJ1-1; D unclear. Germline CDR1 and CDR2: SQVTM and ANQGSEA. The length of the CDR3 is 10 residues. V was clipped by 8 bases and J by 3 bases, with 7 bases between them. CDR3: CSCRDTEAFF. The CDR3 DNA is TGCAGCTGCCGGGACACTGAAGCTTTCTTT.

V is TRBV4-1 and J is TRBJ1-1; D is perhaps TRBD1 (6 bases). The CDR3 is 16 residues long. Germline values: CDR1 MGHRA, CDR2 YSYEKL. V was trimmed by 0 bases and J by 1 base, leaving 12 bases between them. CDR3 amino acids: CASSQESLGQNTEAFF. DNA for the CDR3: TGCGCCAGCAGCCAAGAGTCCCTGGGACAGAACACTGAAGCTTTCTTT.

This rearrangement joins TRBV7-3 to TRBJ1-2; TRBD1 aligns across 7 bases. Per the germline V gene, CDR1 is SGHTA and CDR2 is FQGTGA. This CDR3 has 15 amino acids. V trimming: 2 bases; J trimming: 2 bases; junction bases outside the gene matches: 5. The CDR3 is CASSLGQGENYGYTF. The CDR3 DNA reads TGTGCCAGCAGCTTAGGGCAGGGGGAGAACTATGGCTACACCTTC.

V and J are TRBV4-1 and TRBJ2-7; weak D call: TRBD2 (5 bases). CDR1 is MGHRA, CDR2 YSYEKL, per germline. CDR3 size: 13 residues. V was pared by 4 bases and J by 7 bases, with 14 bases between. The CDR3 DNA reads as TGCGCCAGCAGCCGCCTAGAGGGCCTGGAGCAGTACTTC. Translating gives CASSRLEGLEQYF.

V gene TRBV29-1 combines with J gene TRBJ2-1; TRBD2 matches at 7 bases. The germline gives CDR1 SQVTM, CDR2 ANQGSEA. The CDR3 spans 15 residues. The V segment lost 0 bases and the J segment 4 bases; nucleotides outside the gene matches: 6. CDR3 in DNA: TGCAGCGTTGAAGATGGGGCGGGGGTATACAATGAGCAGTTCTTC. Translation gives CSVEDGAGVYNEQFF.

CDR3 coding DNA: TGTGCCACCAGCAGAGATCACGGGTTCAATCAGCCCCAGCATTTT. Amino acids: CATSRDHGFNQPQHF. The chain joins TRBV15 to TRBJ1-5; D call uncertain. The CDR3 extends over 15 amino acids. Trimming took 0 bases from V and 3 from J, leaving 9 bases between them. From germline, CDR1 is LNHNV and CDR2 YYDKDF (reference sequence).

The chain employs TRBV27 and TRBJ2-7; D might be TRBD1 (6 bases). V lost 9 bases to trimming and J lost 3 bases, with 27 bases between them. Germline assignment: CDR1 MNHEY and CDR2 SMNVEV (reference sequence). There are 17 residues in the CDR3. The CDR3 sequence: CARLQLPRQEHDYEQYF. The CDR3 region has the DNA TGTGCCAGGCTTCAACTTCCCCGACAGGAGCATGACTACGAGCAGTACTTC.

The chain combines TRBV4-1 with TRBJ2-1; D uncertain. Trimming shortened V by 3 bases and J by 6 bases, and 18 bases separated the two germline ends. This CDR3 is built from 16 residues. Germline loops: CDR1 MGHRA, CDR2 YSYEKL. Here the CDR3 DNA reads TGCGCCAGCAGCCAGATCCTCCTTCCCCCACTCAATGAGCAGTTCTTC. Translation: CASSQILLPPLNEQFF.

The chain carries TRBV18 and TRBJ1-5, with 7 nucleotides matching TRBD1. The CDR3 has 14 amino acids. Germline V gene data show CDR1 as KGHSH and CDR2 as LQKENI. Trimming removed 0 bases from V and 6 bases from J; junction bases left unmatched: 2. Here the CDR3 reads CASSPPGDSQPQHF. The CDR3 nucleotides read TGTGCCAGCTCACCACCGGGGGACAGTCAGCCCCAGCATTTT.

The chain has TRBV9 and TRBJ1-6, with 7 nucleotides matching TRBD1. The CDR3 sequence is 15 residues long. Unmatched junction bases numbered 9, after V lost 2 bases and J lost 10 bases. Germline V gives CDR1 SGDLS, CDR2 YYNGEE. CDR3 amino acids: CASSVRQGEQSPLHF. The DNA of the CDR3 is TGTGCCAGCAGCGTTAGACAGGGCGAGCAATCACCCCTCCACTTT.

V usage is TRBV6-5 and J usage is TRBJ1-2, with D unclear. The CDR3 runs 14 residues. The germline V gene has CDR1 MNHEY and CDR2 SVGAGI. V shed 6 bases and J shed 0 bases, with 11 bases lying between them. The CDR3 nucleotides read TGTGCCAGCAGGCGGCCAGCTTCTAACTATGGCTACACCTTC. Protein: CASRRPASNYGYTF.

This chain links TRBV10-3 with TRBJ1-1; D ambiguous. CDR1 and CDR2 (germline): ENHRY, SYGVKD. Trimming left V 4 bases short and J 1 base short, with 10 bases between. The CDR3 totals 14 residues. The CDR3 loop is CAISARGSNTEAFF. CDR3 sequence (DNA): TGTGCCATCAGTGCCCGTGGCTCGAACACTGAAGCTTTCTTT.

CDR3 sequence: CASRAGDYGYTF. Here the CDR3 DNA reads TGTGCCAGCAGGGCAGGGGACTATGGCTACACCTTC. The chain recombines TRBV28 with TRBJ1-2, with D perhaps matching TRBD1 (6 bases). The ends were cut back, 6 bases at V and 3 bases at J, with 8 bases in the middle. Germline V lookup: CDR1 MDHEN, CDR2 SYDVKM. The CDR3 runs 12 residues.

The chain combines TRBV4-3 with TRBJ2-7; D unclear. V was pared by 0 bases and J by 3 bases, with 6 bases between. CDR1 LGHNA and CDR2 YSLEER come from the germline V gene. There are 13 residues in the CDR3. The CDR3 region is CASSQEASYEQYF. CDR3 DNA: TGCGCCAGCAGCCAAGAGGCCAGCTACGAGCAGTACTTC.

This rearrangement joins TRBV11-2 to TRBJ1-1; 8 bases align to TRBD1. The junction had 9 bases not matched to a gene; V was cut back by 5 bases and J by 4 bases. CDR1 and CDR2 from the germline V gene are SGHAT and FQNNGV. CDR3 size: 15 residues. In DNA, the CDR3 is TGTGCCAGCAGCACCCTGGACAGGGAGGGCACTGAAGCTTTCTTT. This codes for CASSTLDREGTEAFF.

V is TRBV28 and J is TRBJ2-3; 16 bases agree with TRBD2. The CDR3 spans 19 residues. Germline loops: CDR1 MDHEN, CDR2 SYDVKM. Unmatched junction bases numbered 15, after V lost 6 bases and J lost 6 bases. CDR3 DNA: TGTGCCAGCAGCCTCGGGACTAGCGGGAGGGTCGCTTCGGTGGATACGCAGTATTTT. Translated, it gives CASSLGTSGRVASVDTQYF.

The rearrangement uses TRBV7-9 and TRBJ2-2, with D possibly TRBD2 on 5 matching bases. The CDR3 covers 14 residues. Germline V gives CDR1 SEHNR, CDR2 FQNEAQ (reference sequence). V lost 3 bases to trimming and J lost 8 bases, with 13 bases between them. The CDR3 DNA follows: TGTGCCAGCAGCTTCTCGTCGGGGTATGGGGAGCTGTTTTTT. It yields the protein CASSFSSGYGELFF.